This section outlines one T cell receptor (beta chain) sequence together with its context. Clones were sequenced by immunoSEQ multiplex PCR, and TCRdb holds only the in-frame ones, with some missing. The table records 250,000 to 300,000 clones, 85% to 90% of them present only once. Trimming took off 3 bases at V and 5 bases at J, with 10 bases between the two ends. This CDR3 has 13 residues. The germline gives CDR1 MNHEY, CDR2 SMNVEV (reference sequence). This sample is part of a study of blood T cell repertoires in COVID-19. The wider study: Acute and convalescent COVID-19 specimens originated in the United States, Italy and Spain.

Two negative PCRs, clearance, or symptom resolution had been documented for recovered Cohort 3 donors. The specimen sequenced was PBMCs or T cells enriched from blood (not recorded which). The chain links TRBV27 to TRBJ1-1; D unresolved. This receptor was obtained from a young man who had recovered from COVID-19. The CDR3 sequence: CASSFLRGTEAFF. CDR3 nucleotides: TGTGCCAGCAGTTTCCTCCGCGGAACTGAAGCTTTCTTT.